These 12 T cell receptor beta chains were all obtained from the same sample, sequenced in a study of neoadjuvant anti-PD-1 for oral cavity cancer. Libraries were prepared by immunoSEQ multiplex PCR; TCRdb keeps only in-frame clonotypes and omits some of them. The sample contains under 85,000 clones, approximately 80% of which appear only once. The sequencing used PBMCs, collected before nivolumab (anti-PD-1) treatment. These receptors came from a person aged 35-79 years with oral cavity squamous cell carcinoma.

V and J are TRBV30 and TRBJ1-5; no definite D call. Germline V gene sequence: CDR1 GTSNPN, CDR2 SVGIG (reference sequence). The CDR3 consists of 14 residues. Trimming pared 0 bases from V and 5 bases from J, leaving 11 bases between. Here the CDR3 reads CAWSVTTLYQPQHF. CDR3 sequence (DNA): TGTGCCTGGAGTGTTACGACACTTTATCAGCCCCAGCATTTT.

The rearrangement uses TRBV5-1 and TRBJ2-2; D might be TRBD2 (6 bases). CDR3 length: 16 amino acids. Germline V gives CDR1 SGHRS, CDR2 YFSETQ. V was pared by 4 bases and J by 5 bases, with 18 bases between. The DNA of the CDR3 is TGCGCCAGCAGCCCCATTCCGGGAGTGAGTACCGGGGAGCTGTTTTTT. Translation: CASSPIPGVSTGELFF.

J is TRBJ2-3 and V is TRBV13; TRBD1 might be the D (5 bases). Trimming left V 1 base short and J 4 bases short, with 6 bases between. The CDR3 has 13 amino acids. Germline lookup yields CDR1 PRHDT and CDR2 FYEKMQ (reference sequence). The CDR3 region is CASSLARADTQYF. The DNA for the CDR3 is TGTGCCAGCAGCTTAGCCAGGGCAGATACGCAGTATTTT.

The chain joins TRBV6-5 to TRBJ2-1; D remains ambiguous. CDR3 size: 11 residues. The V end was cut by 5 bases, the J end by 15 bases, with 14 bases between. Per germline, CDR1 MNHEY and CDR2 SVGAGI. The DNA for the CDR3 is TGTGCCAGCAGTCTCCGGGCCGGATTGTTCTTC. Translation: CASSLRAGLFF.

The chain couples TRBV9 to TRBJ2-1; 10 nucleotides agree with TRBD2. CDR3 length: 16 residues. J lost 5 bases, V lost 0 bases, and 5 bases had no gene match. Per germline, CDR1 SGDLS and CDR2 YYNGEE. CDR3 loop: CASSVEGTSVNNEQFF. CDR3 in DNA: TGTGCCAGCAGCGTAGAGGGGACTAGCGTAAACAATGAGCAGTTCTTC.

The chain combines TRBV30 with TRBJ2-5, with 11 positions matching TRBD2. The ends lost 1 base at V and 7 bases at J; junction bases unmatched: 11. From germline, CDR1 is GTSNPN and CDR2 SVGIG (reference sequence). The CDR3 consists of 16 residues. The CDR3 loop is CAWSEGTSGGGGTQYF. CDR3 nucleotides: TGTGCCTGGAGTGAAGGGACTAGCGGAGGGGGGGGGACCCAGTACTTC. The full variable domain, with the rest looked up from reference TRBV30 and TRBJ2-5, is SQTIHQWPATLVQPVGSPLSLECTVEGTSNPNLYWYRQAAGRGLQLLFYSVGIGQISSEVPQNLSASRPQDRQFILSSKKLLLSDSGFYLCAWSEGTSGGGGTQYFGPGTRLLVL.

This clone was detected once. The CDR3 nucleotides are TGTGCCAGCAGCCAACGACTTAACACTGAAGCTTTCTTT. Its protein product is CASSQRLNTEAFF. The chain uses TRBV6-5 and TRBJ1-1; the D is unclear. Trimming left V 6 bases short and J 2 bases short, with 10 bases between. This CDR3 region has 13 residues. Germline V gives CDR1 MNHEY, CDR2 SVGAGI.

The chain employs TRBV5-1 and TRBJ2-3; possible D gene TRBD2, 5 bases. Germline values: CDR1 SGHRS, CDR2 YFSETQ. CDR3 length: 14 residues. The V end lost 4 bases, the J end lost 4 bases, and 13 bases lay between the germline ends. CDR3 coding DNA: TGCGCCAGCAGCCTGGGAACAGCGGCAGATACGCAGTATTTT. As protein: CASSLGTAADTQYF.

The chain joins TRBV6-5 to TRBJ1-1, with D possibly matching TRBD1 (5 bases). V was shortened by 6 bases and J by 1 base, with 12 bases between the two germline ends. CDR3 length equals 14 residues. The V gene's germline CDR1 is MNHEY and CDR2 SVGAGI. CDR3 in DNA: TGTGCCAGCAGCACCCAGGGTGGGAACACTGAAGCTTTCTTT. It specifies CASSTQGGNTEAFF.

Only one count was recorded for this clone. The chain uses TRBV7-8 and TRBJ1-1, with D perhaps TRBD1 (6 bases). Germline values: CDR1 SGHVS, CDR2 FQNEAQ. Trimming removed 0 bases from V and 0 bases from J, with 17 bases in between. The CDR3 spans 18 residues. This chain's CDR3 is CASSLAPGTLSMNTEAFF. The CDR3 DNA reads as TGTGCCAGCAGCTTAGCCCCAGGGACACTGAGTATGAACACTGAAGCTTTCTTT. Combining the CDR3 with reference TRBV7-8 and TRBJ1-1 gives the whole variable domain GAGVSQSPRYKVAKRGQDVALRCDPISGHVSLFWYQQALGQGPEFLTYFQNEAQLDKSGLPSDRFFAERPEGSVSTLKIQRTQQEDSAVYLCASSLAPGTLSMNTEAFFGQGTRLTVV.

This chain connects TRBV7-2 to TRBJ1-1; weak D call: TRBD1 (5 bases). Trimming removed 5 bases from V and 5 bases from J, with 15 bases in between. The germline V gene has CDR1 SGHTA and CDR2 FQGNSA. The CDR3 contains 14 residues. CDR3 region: CASSPQGEKTEAFF. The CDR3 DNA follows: TGTGCCAGCAGCCCCCAGGGCGAGAAGACTGAAGCTTTCTTT.

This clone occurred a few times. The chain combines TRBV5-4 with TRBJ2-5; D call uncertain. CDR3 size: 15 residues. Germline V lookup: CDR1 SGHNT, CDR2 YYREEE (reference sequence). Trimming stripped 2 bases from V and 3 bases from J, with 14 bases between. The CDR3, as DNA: TGTGCCAGCAGCTTTTTGGCCCTAGGAGAAGAGACCCAGTACTTC. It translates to CASSFLALGEETQYF.